Sequencing of this TCR beta chain was carried out in a study of blood T cells in healthy people across ages. Study information: Per two T cells, template switching captured roughly one barcoded beta molecule.

For the second PCR, which ran for roughly 6 to 12 cycles, a sample-barcoded 5' primer and a J-beta primer mix were used. Each CDR3 protein gets one entry after TCRdb re-called the 5' RACE reads with MiXCR. The sample lists fewer than 1.5 million distinct CDR3 sequences; approximately 40% were seen once. The V gene's germline CDR1 is LNHDA and CDR2 SQIVND (reference sequence). The CDR3 extends over 15 amino acids. After removal of 8 bases from V and 6 bases from J, the junction contained 13 bases not matched to a gene. The origin of this receptor is a woman in her late teens or twenties in good health. The specimen was blood. This chain uses TRBV19 with TRBJ2-3; 8 bases line up with TRBD2. DNA of the CDR3: TGTGCCAGTGGCCCGGGACTAGAGGGCAGTGATACGCAGTATTTT. This sequence encodes CASGPGLEGSDTQYF. The entire variable domain, with the rest obtained from reference TRBV19 and TRBJ2-3, is as follows: DGGITQSPKYLFRKEGQNVTLSCEQNLNHDAMYWYRQDPGQGLRLIYYSQIVNDFQKGDIAEGYSVSREKKESFPLTVTSAQKNPTAFYLCASGPGLEGSDTQYFGPGTRLTVL.